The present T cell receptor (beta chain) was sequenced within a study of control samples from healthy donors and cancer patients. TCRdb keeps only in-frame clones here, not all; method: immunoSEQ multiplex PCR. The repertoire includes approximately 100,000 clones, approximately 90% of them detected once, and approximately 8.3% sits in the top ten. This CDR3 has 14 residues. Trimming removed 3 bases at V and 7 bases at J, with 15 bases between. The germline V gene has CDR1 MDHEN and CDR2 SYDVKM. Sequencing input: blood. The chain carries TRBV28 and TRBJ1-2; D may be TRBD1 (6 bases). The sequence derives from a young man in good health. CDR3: CASSFGGGRGGYTF. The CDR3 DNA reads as TGTGCCAGCAGTTTTGGCGGGGGGCGAGGTGGCTACACCTTC.